This TCR beta chain was captured in a study of blood T cell repertoires in COVID-19. At the level of the study: Acute-phase and convalescent COVID-19 samples originated in the United States, Italy and Spain. PBMCs, B-cell-depleted T cells, or T cells provided the cDNA or gDNA that made up the material.

In the authors' methods: From reference gene primer amplification, estimates of nucleated cell counts were derived. Repertoires were generated with immunoSEQ multiplex PCR, while TCRdb's copy carries only in-frame clones and drops some. V and J calls and clone size are as listed in that table; D and trimming were resolved from the DNA. Here the sample spans some 200,000 clones, approximately 81% being singletons. The TCR was taken from a woman at least 80 years old with active or convalescent COVID-19. The material sequenced was peripheral blood.

This chain's CDR3 is CASSLGQLKEKLFF. The CDR3 bases are TGTGCCAGCAGCCTGGGACAGTTGAAGGAAAAACTGTTTTTT. The chain has TRBV7-4 and TRBJ1-4; TRBD1 agrees at 7 bases. After removal of 5 bases from V and 8 bases from J, the junction contained 8 bases not matched to a gene. Germline V gives CDR1 SGHVT, CDR2 SQSDAQ. CDR3 length: 14 residues.